This T cell receptor beta chain was captured in a study of T cell responses to AZD1222 COVID-19 vaccine. V lost 5 bases to trimming and J lost 7 bases; unmatched junction nucleotides: 21. The CDR3 covers 17 residues. CDR1 is SGHRS, CDR2 YFSETQ, per germline. Study outcomes and limitations: There were mostly white British donors and more females than males, and clonal diversity was possibly underestimated. Only a handful of individuals given AZD1222 were seropositive at baseline.

This table comes from immunoSEQ multiplex PCR, and its TCRdb copy is limited to in-frame clones, with some not included. The data hold 150,000 to 200,000 clones, with about nine tenths observed a single time. Remarks on this clone: What it recognizes is unknown.

The sequence came from an adult in good health. The chain recombines TRBV5-1 with TRBJ2-7; 7 positions agree with TRBD2. The sequences come from peripheral blood, collected on day 0 of AZD1222 vaccination. The CDR3 DNA follows: TGCGCCAGCAGAAGGGCCCTAGCGGAGGGAACTTTCTATGAGCAGTACTTC. It translates to CASRRALAEGTFYEQYF. Full variable domain (rest looked up from reference TRBV5-1 and TRBJ2-7): KAGVTQTPRYLIKTRGQQVTLSCSPISGHRSVSWYQQTPGQGLQFLFEYFSETQRNKGNFPGRFSGRQFSNSRSEMNVSTLELGDSALYLCASRRALAEGTFYEQYFGPGTRLTVT.